These 29 T cell receptor beta chains came from one sample sequenced in a study of cytomegalovirus exposure and HLA in healthy donors (TCRdb year 2017). Library preparation was by the immunoSEQ multiplex PCR assay. For the multiplex PCR, a mixture combining 60 forward primers for TCR Vbeta segments and 13 reverse primers for TCR Jbeta segments was used. The source is immuneACCESS, and TCRdb retained only in-frame sequences with V and J called. Part of the clones is not carried over; for the studies checked, unresolved V genes explain less than half of this, and the remainder is unexplained. The sample records approximately 190,000 clones, about two thirds of which are singletons. 2.6% of the sample rests with the top ten. Sequencing input: PBMCs. These receptors were collected from a man aged 40-49 years in good health and CMV-seropositive.

This clone was observed a handful of times. This sequence joins TRBV6-1 and TRBJ2-3, with 10 bases that match TRBD2. J was trimmed by 6 bases and V by 6 bases; bases with no gene match: 6. This CDR3 is built from 14 residues. Per the germline V gene, CDR1 is MNHNS and CDR2 is SASEGT. The CDR3, as DNA: TGTGCCAGCAGGGTAGCGGGGGGTAGCGATACGCAGTATTTT. Translating it yields CASRVAGGSDTQYF.

This chain links TRBV9 with TRBJ2-1; 7 bases map to TRBD1. Germline values: CDR1 SGDLS, CDR2 YYNGEE. The CDR3 length is 14 residues. The V gene end was trimmed by 4 bases and the J gene end by 4 bases; junction bases not matched to a gene: 5. CDR3: CASSPWDRYNEQFF. In nucleotides, the CDR3 is TGTGCCAGCAGCCCCTGGGACAGATACAATGAGCAGTTCTTC.

The chain couples TRBV10-2 to TRBJ2-6; TRBD2 matches at 9 bases. The CDR3 contains 20 residues. Germline CDR1 reads WSHSY; CDR2 reads SAAADI. J lost 0 bases, V lost 5 bases, and 14 bases had no gene match. Here the CDR3 DNA reads TGCGCCAGCAGTCCAACTCCCCCTAGCGGGGCGTACTCTGGGGCCAACGTCCTGACTTTC. Protein: CASSPTPPSGAYSGANVLTF.

This clone was seen more than once but under ten times. The chain uses TRBV4-1 and TRBJ2-3; 8 bases line up with TRBD2. CDR3 length equals 16 residues. Germline V gene data show CDR1 as MGHRA and CDR2 as YSYEKL. V lost 6 bases to trimming and J lost 6 bases; unmatched junction nucleotides: 14. CDR3 protein: CASSHGGGLAADTQYF. CDR3 bases: TGCGCCAGCAGTCACGGGGGGGGCCTAGCGGCCGATACGCAGTATTTT.

The genes are TRBV2 and TRBJ2-7; 10 bases agree with TRBD2. In germline, CDR1 is SNHLY, CDR2 FYNNEI. V trimming: 6 bases; J trimming: 0 bases; junction bases outside the gene matches: 5. The CDR3 has 15 residues. CDR3 nucleotide sequence: TGTGCCAGCAGGATTAGCGGGGGGCCCTCCTACGAGCAGTACTTC. Its protein product is CASRISGGPSYEQYF.

The gene calls are TRBV5-6 and TRBJ1-6, with D hard to call. V shed 5 bases and J shed 0 bases, with 12 bases lying between them. CDR1 is SGHDT and CDR2 is YYEEEE in the germline V gene. The CDR3 extends over 16 amino acids. The CDR3 is CASRYRGSSYNSPLHF. The DNA for the CDR3 is TGTGCCAGCAGGTATCGAGGGAGCTCCTATAATTCACCCCTCCACTTT.

The rearrangement links TRBV11-2 to TRBJ2-3; D unresolved. CDR1 is SGHAT, CDR2 FQNNGV, per germline. V lost 0 bases and J lost 1, with 8 bases in between. This CDR3 contains 15 residues. The CDR3 DNA follows: TGTGCCAGCAGCTTAGATATAAGCGGCACAGATACGCAGTATTTT. It translates to CASSLDISGTDTQYF.

This clone was observed a few times. This chain connects TRBV6-1 to TRBJ2-7; 8 nucleotides agree with TRBD2. The V gene's germline CDR1 is MNHNS and CDR2 SASEGT. This CDR3 is built from 13 residues. The V gene end was trimmed by 8 bases and the J gene end by 3 bases; junction bases not matched to a gene: 6. CDR3 bases: TGTGCCAGCGGCCTACGGGAGGGCTACGAGCAGTACTTC. This sequence encodes CASGLREGYEQYF.

CDR3 residues: CASSEWPQQFF. In DNA form, the CDR3 reads TGTGCCAGCAGTGAATGGCCCCAGCAGTTCTTC. The V gene is TRBV25-1, the J gene TRBJ2-1; unclear D gene. CDR3 length: 11 residues. CDR1 and CDR2 (germline): MGHDK, SYGVNS. The ends were cut back, 1 base at V and 11 bases at J, with 6 bases in the middle.

The chain couples TRBV15 to TRBJ2-4; D unclear. The length of the CDR3 is 15 residues. CDR1 LNHNV and CDR2 YYDKDF come from the germline V gene (reference sequence). V lost 0 bases, J lost 16 bases, and 22 bases lay in between. Here the CDR3 reads CATSRDQIASRVVYF. CDR3 coding DNA: TGTGCCACCAGCAGAGATCAGATCGCCTCCCGGGTCGTTTACTTC.

CDR3 coding DNA: TGTGCCAGCAGCCAACCCGGGACTAGCGGTACCTACGAGCAGTACTTC. This translates into CASSQPGTSGTYEQYF. The V call is TRBV14, the J call TRBJ2-7, with 11 positions matching TRBD2. Per the germline V gene, CDR1 is SGHDN and CDR2 is FVKESK. The CDR3 consists of 16 residues. V trimming: 2 bases; J trimming: 2 bases; junction bases outside the gene matches: 5. The whole variable domain, filled in from reference TRBV14 and TRBJ2-7, reads EAGVTQFPSHSVIEKGQTVTLRCDPISGHDNLYWYRRVMGKEIKFLLHFVKESKQDESGMPNNRFLAERTGGTYSTLKVQPAELEDSGVYFCASSQPGTSGTYEQYFGPGTRLTVT.

The gene calls are TRBV2 and TRBJ1-3, with 11 bases that match TRBD1. The V segment lost 3 bases and the J segment 3 bases; nucleotides outside the gene matches: 10. The CDR3 has 18 amino acids. Germline V gene data show CDR1 as SNHLY and CDR2 as FYNNEI. In nucleotides, the CDR3 is TGTGCCAGCAGTGACCCTGGACAGGGGGCGCGTCGTGGAAACACCATATATTTT. Protein: CASSDPGQGARRGNTIYF.

This clone turned up a few times. This chain connects TRBV6-5 to TRBJ2-1; no clear D gene. The length of the CDR3 is 16 residues. Trimming left V 2 bases short and J 7 bases short, with 18 bases between. Germline V gene lookup returns CDR1 MNHEY and CDR2 SVGAGI. The chain's CDR3 is CASSYNRVPLANEQFF. Written as DNA, the CDR3 is TGTGCCAGCAGTTACAACCGGGTCCCCTTAGCTAATGAGCAGTTCTTC.

The chain recombines TRBV7-6 with TRBJ2-5; a possible D gene is TRBD1 (6 bases). With the DNA end fitting TRBJ2-7 better, the J assignment may be wrong. The CDR3 sequence is 13 residues long. Germline V gene data show CDR1 as SGHVS and CDR2 as FNYEAQ. The CDR3 nucleotides read TGTGCCAGCAGCCTTGGACAGTCCGGCGAGCAGTACTTC. Its protein product is CASSLGQSGEQYF.

V and J are TRBV4-1 and TRBJ2-7; TRBD2 might be the D (6 bases). CDR3 length: 15 residues. V lost 4 bases and J 0 bases, leaving 13 bases between the germline ends. Germline values: CDR1 MGHRA, CDR2 YSYEKL. The CDR3 sequence: CASSLEGSSSYEQYF. In DNA form, the CDR3 reads TGCGCCAGCAGCCTGGAGGGGTCCTCCTCCTACGAGCAGTACTTC.

The J gene is TRBJ2-7, the V gene TRBV5-4, with TRBD1 as a possible D gene (6 bases). V lost 3 bases to trimming and J lost 3 bases, with 22 bases between them. The V gene's germline CDR1 is SGHNT and CDR2 YYREEE (reference sequence). The CDR3 covers 17 residues. The CDR3 DNA follows: TGTGCCAGCAGCTCCGTACCAGCTGAAACCAGGGGCTACGAGCAGTACTTC. Its translation is CASSSVPAETRGYEQYF.

The DNA of the CDR3 is TGCGCCAGCAGCCAACCTAGCGGGGGCTTAGAGACCCAGTACTTC. Protein: CASSQPSGGLETQYF. The rearrangement uses TRBV4-1 and TRBJ2-5; 10 positions match TRBD2. Germline CDR1 and CDR2: MGHRA and YSYEKL. The V gene end was trimmed by 2 bases and the J gene end by 4 bases; junction bases not matched to a gene: 4. The CDR3 length is 15 residues.

V gene TRBV5-1 combines with J gene TRBJ1-5, with 7 positions matching TRBD1. The J segment lost 0 bases and the V segment lost 4 bases, leaving 7 bases of the junction unmatched. Germline-derived CDR1 and CDR2 are SGHRS and YFSETQ. The CDR3 loop spans 16 amino acids. The CDR3 region is CASSPTGTDSNQPQHF. The CDR3 DNA follows: TGCGCCAGCAGCCCGACAGGGACCGATAGCAATCAGCCCCAGCATTTT.

The CDR3 bases are TGTGCCAGCAGCTTCGGGGTTAGCACAGATACGCAGTATTTT. Protein product: CASSFGVSTDTQYF. The V call is TRBV5-5, the J call TRBJ2-3; D perhaps matches TRBD2 (5 bases). V dropped 2 bases and J dropped 0 bases, with 7 bases sitting between them. The CDR3 has 14 residues. Germline CDR1 and CDR2: SGHKS and YYEKEE (reference sequence).

The V gene is TRBV14, the J gene TRBJ2-3; tentative D call: TRBD2 (5 bases). The V gene's germline CDR1 is SGHDN and CDR2 FVKESK. V lost 4 bases and J lost 7, with 15 bases in between. This CDR3 spans 14 amino acids. CDR3 amino acids: CASSPGGEEYTQYF. The CDR3 DNA follows: TGTGCCAGCAGCCCCGGAGGTGAGGAGTATACGCAGTATTTT.

The sample holds a few counts of this clone. V gene TRBV19 combines with J gene TRBJ1-1, with D possibly TRBD1 on 6 matching bases. Trimming took 0 bases from V and 4 from J, leaving 15 bases between them. The CDR3 runs to 16 residues. Germline CDR1 LNHDA, CDR2 SQIVND (reference sequence). The CDR3 reads CASSIDGGGGRTEAFF. The DNA of the CDR3 is TGTGCCAGTAGTATAGATGGGGGAGGGGGACGCACTGAAGCTTTCTTT. Variable domain in full (rest from reference TRBV19 and TRBJ1-1): DGGITQSPKYLFRKEGQNVTLSCEQNLNHDAMYWYRQDPGQGLRLIYYSQIVNDFQKGDIAEGYSVSREKKESFPLTVTSAQKNPTAFYLCASSIDGGGGRTEAFFGQGTRLTVV.

V and J are TRBV6-5 and TRBJ1-3; D ambiguous. The germline gives CDR1 MNHEY, CDR2 SVGAGI. The CDR3 has 15 amino acids. V lost 6 bases, J lost 0 bases, and 12 bases lay in between. The CDR3 loop reads CASSTNRASGNTIYF. The CDR3 bases are TGTGCCAGCAGCACCAACAGAGCCTCTGGAAACACCATATATTTT.

The chain couples TRBV7-8 to TRBJ2-5; 11 bases are a match to TRBD1. The end of the DNA fits TRBJ2-7 better, so the J call may be wrong. From germline, CDR1 is SGHVS and CDR2 FQNEAQ. The CDR3 covers 19 residues. The DNA for the CDR3 is TGTGCCAGCAGCTTAGCCTTCGGGACAGGGGGACTCGGCTCCTACGAGCAGTACTTC. It codes for CASSLAFGTGGLGSYEQYF.

V usage is TRBV18 and J usage is TRBJ2-2; 7 bases fit TRBD1. Germline values: CDR1 KGHSH, CDR2 LQKENI. Losses at the gene ends were 3 bases for V and 2 bases for J; bases not matched to a gene: 3. The CDR3 spans 15 residues. As DNA, the CDR3 is TGTGCCAGCTCACCGAGGGACAGTAACACCGGGGAGCTGTTTTTT. Amino acids: CASSPRDSNTGELFF.

The rearrangement links TRBV19 to TRBJ2-7; 7 nucleotides agree with TRBD1. Trimming removed 8 bases from V and 1 base from J; junction bases left unmatched: 5. Per the germline V gene, CDR1 is LNHDA and CDR2 is SQIVND (reference sequence). The CDR3 is made up of 13 amino acids. CDR3 protein: CASAPGQSYEQYF. CDR3 DNA: TGTGCCAGTGCCCCGGGACAGTCCTACGAGCAGTACTTC. Looking up the rest from reference TRBV19 and TRBJ2-7 gives the full variable domain: DGGITQSPKYLFRKEGQNVTLSCEQNLNHDAMYWYRQDPGQGLRLIYYSQIVNDFQKGDIAEGYSVSREKKESFPLTVTSAQKNPTAFYLCASAPGQSYEQYFGPGTRLTVT.

V and J are TRBV5-1 and TRBJ1-1; no definite D call. V lost 4 bases and J lost 1, with 8 bases in between. Germline lookup yields CDR1 SGHRS and CDR2 YFSETQ. The CDR3 spans 13 residues. The CDR3 region is CASSQTANTEAFF. DNA of the CDR3: TGCGCCAGCAGCCAAACAGCGAACACTGAAGCTTTCTTT.

This clone showed up just a few times. The CDR3 is CASRDSDTGELFF. The CDR3 bases are TGCGCCAGCAGGGACAGCGACACCGGGGAGCTGTTTTTT. The chain joins TRBV5-1 to TRBJ2-2; weak D call: TRBD1 (6 bases). The CDR3 is 13 residues long. Germline V gene sequence: CDR1 SGHRS, CDR2 YFSETQ. Trimming took off 5 bases at V and 3 bases at J, with 8 bases between the two ends.

Details on this clone: A read error may account for a junction end that differs from germline. J is TRBJ1-2 and V is TRBV7-9; D is undetermined. Germline assignment: CDR1 SEHNR and CDR2 FQNEAQ (reference sequence). The length of the CDR3 is 16 residues. The DNA for the CDR3 is TGTTCCAGCAGCTTAGCAGGAGACTTAGCTAACTATGGCTACACCTTC. Its protein product is CSSSLAGDLANYGYTF.

In this sample, this clone turned up a few times. The chain carries TRBV5-4 and TRBJ1-2; D unresolved. The CDR3 sequence is 14 residues long. Trimming took off 0 bases at V and 0 bases at J, with 6 bases between the two ends. Germline lookup yields CDR1 SGHNT and CDR2 YYREEE (reference sequence). CDR3 loop: CASSLEQPNYGYTF. CDR3 coding DNA: TGTGCCAGCAGCTTGGAACAGCCTAACTATGGCTACACCTTC.